A selection of T cell receptor beta chains follows, all from one sample in a study of cytomegalovirus exposure and HLA in healthy donors. The method was immunoSEQ multiplex PCR; TCRdb's version includes in-frame clones alone and lacks a portion of them. The table lists roughly 150,000 clones, approximately 79% of them singletons. Sample: PBMCs. Receptors originate from a man in his forties or fifties in good health and CMV-seropositive. Both conserved end residues are part of each CDR3. The order of the fields is V gene, J gene, D gene, clone size, CDR3 DNA, CDR3 protein. A D gene is named only where the DNA matches it firmly. The size of a clone is reported for some rows only, either as once, few or many, or as a class for expanded clones.

V: TRBV19
J: TRBJ2-7
D: NA
size: few
DNA: TGTGCCAGTAGCCCTGGCGGAGCCTACGAGCAGTACTTC
CDR3: CASSPGGAYEQYF

V: TRBV18
J: TRBJ1-2
D: NA
size: NA
DNA: TGTGCCAGCTCCCGGGACTATGGCTACACCTTC
CDR3: CASSRDYGYTF

V: TRBV30
J: TRBJ1-5
D: NA
size: NA
DNA: TGTGCCTGGAGTGTGTCACCCCCGGAGCCCCAGCATTTT
CDR3: CAWSVSPPEPQHF

V: TRBV7-9
J: TRBJ2-3
D: TRBD1
size: NA
DNA: TGTGCCAGCAGCGGACAGGGTCCTAGCACAGATACGCAGTATTTT
CDR3: CASSGQGPSTDTQYF

V: TRBV2
J: TRBJ1-5
D: NA
size: NA
DNA: TGTGCCAGCAGCGACAGGAGTTTCGTGCCCCAGCATTTT
CDR3: CASSDRSFVPQHF

V: TRBV27
J: TRBJ2-7
D: NA
size: NA
DNA: TGTGCCAGCAGTTTACGGTTGGGACACGACTCCTACGAGCAGTACTTC
CDR3: CASSLRLGHDSYEQYF

V: TRBV28
J: TRBJ1-5
D: TRBD1
size: NA
DNA: TGTGCCAGCGGGACAGCCTATCAGCCCCAGCATTTT
CDR3: CASGTAYQPQHF

V: TRBV14
J: TRBJ2-5
D: NA
size: NA
DNA: TGTGCCAGCAGCCAAGTCCCAGGCCGCTCGAGTGAGCAGTACTTC
CDR3: CASSQVPGRSSEQYF

V: TRBV9
J: TRBJ2-7
D: TRBD1
size: NA
DNA: TGTGCCAGCAGCCCCCGGCAGGGGGTCTACGAGCAGTACTTC
CDR3: CASSPRQGVYEQYF

V: TRBV4-1
J: TRBJ2-7
D: NA
size: NA
DNA: TGCGCCAGCAGCCAGGATGCGGGCGGCCGGGAGCAGTACTTC
CDR3: CASSQDAGGREQYF

V: TRBV7-6
J: TRBJ2-3
D: NA
size: NA
DNA: TGTGCCAGCAGCTTATTGAGAGATACGCAGTATTTT
CDR3: CASSLLRDTQYF

V: TRBV6-4
J: TRBJ1-3
D: NA
size: NA
DNA: TGTGCCAGCAGTCCCGAGCCTGGAAACACCATATATTTT
CDR3: CASSPEPGNTIYF

V: TRBV6-5
J: TRBJ2-7
D: TRBD1
size: few
DNA: TGTGCCAGCAACCGACAGGGGGGGTACGAGCAGTACTTC
CDR3: CASNRQGGYEQYF

V: TRBV23-1
J: TRBJ1-5
D: NA
size: NA
DNA: TGCGCCAGCAGTCAATCTGTTCAGGCCTCGGGGTTGGGGAGCAATCAGCCCCAGCATTTT
CDR3: CASSQSVQASGLGSNQPQHF

V: TRBV5-8
J: TRBJ2-6
D: TRBD1
size: NA
DNA: TGTGCCAGCAGCTTGTGGCAGGGGGCTGGGTCTGGGGCCAACGTCCTGACTTTC
CDR3: CASSLWQGAGSGANVLTF

V: TRBV7-6
J: TRBJ1-5
D: NA
size: NA
DNA: TGTGCCAGCAGCTTGGGGGCGGACGGATCGAGCAATCAGCCCCAGCATTTT
CDR3: CASSLGADGSSNQPQHF

V: TRBV19
J: TRBJ1-5
D: NA
size: NA
DNA: TGTGCCAGTAGTCCCACCCGGCCAGGGGCCCTTCAGCCCCAGCATTTT
CDR3: CASSPTRPGALQPQHF

V: TRBV19
J: TRBJ1-5
D: NA
size: NA
DNA: TGTGCCAGTAGTTACCGGGGGACTCAGCCCCAGCATTTT
CDR3: CASSYRGTQPQHF

V: TRBV6-6
J: TRBJ2-1
D: TRBD1
size: NA
DNA: TGTGCCAGCAGTTATCCGGGACAGGGTTCCTACAATGAGCAGTTCTTC
CDR3: CASSYPGQGSYNEQFF

V: TRBV2
J: TRBJ2-1
D: TRBD1
size: few
DNA: TGTGCCAGCAGTAACCGGGACAGTGTCTTC
CDR3: CASSNRDSVF

V: TRBV6-1
J: TRBJ1-5
D: TRBD1
size: NA
DNA: TGTGCCAGCAGTGCACAGGGGCATCAGCCCCAGCATTTT
CDR3: CASSAQGHQPQHF

V: TRBV15
J: TRBJ2-3
D: TRBD2
size: NA
DNA: TGTGCCACCGAGCGGGGGGATACGCAGTATTTT
CDR3: CATERGDTQYF

V: TRBV19
J: TRBJ1-2
D: TRBD1
size: NA
DNA: TGTGCCAGTAGTCCCTCAACAGGGGGCTCTTCCTATGGCTACACCTTC
CDR3: CASSPSTGGSSYGYTF

V: TRBV7-3
J: TRBJ2-1
D: NA
size: NA
DNA: TGTGCCAGCAGCTTAACTAGCGTTTCCTACAATGAGCAGTTCTTC
CDR3: CASSLTSVSYNEQFF

V: TRBV19
J: TRBJ2-1
D: NA
size: NA
DNA: TGTGCCAGTAGTATAGCGGGAGTTACGGGTGAGCAGTTCTTC
CDR3: CASSIAGVTGEQFF

V: TRBV6-1
J: TRBJ2-7
D: NA
size: NA
DNA: TGTGCCATTAGGACACAGGGACCCTACGAGCAGTACTTC
CDR3: CAIRTQGPYEQYF

V: TRBV9
J: TRBJ2-3
D: NA
size: NA
DNA: TGTGCCAGCAGCGCCCTAAAGCTAGCCGGCACAGATACGCAGTATTTT
CDR3: CASSALKLAGTDTQYF

V: TRBV2
J: TRBJ2-7
D: NA
size: NA
DNA: TGTGCCAGCAATGAACAGGGATACTACGAGCAGTACTTC
CDR3: CASNEQGYYEQYF

V: TRBV5-4
J: TRBJ1-5
D: TRBD1
size: once
DNA: TGTGCCAGCAGCTCTTACGGACAGGCTGGCAATCAGCCCCAGCATTTT
CDR3: CASSSYGQAGNQPQHF

V: TRBV27
J: TRBJ1-2
D: TRBD1
size: few
DNA: TGTGCCAGCAGTTTTCCGGACAGGACGTTGGTTTATGGCTACACCTTC
CDR3: CASSFPDRTLVYGYTF

V: TRBV5-1
J: TRBJ2-3
D: NA
size: NA
DNA: TGCGCCAGCAGATCCGGGACTAGCACAGATACGCAGTATTTT
CDR3: CASRSGTSTDTQYF

V: TRBV7-3
J: TRBJ1-3
D: TRBD1
size: once
DNA: TGTGCCAGCAGCTTACATGGGACAGGGACCGGAAACACCATATATTTT
CDR3: CASSLHGTGTGNTIYF

V: TRBV6-5
J: TRBJ2-7
D: NA
size: NA
DNA: TGTGCCAGCAGTCAGACAGGAAACGCGGTCTACGAGCAGTACTTC
CDR3: CASSQTGNAVYEQYF

V: TRBV29-1
J: TRBJ1-2
D: NA
size: NA
DNA: TGCAGCGCATCGCTAGGGGCATACAGGGACTATGGCTACACCTTC
CDR3: CSASLGAYRDYGYTF

V: TRBV5-4
J: TRBJ1-6
D: NA
size: few
DNA: TGTGCCAGCAGCTTGGAACCTGGGGGCGAGGGTAATTCACCCCTCCACTTT
CDR3: CASSLEPGGEGNSPLHF

V: TRBV7-9
J: TRBJ2-7
D: NA
size: NA
DNA: TGTGCCAGCAGCTTAGAAAAGGGGTCCACCTACGAGCAGTACTTC
CDR3: CASSLEKGSTYEQYF

V: TRBV6-1
J: TRBJ1-2
D: NA
size: NA
DNA: TGTGCCAGCAGTTCTGCTAGGCCATCTAACTATGGCTACACCTTC
CDR3: CASSSARPSNYGYTF

V: TRBV19
J: TRBJ2-5
D: TRBD1
size: NA
DNA: TGTGCCAGTAGTACCGGGACAGACCAAGAGACCCAGTACTTC
CDR3: CASSTGTDQETQYF

V: TRBV7-9
J: TRBJ1-4
D: TRBD1
size: few
DNA: TGTGCCAGCAGCTTAGGACAGGGGAGGGCGGCAACTAATGAAAAACTGTTTTTT
CDR3: CASSLGQGRAATNEKLFF

V: TRBV18
J: TRBJ1-1
D: NA
size: NA
DNA: TGTGCCAGCTCACCAACAAGACAGGAAGCTTTCTTT
CDR3: CASSPTRQEAFF

V: TRBV5-6
J: TRBJ2-7
D: NA
size: NA
DNA: TGTGCCAGCAGCTCGGCGACATCTGGATGGGTCATGTACTTC
CDR3: CASSSATSGWVMYF

V: TRBV9
J: TRBJ2-1
D: NA
size: few
DNA: TGTGCCAGCAGCTTCACAGAAAGCTCCTACAATGAGCAGTTCTTC
CDR3: CASSFTESSYNEQFF

V: TRBV28
J: TRBJ1-1
D: NA
size: once
DNA: TGTGCCAGCAGCATACTAAACACTGAAGCTTTCTTT
CDR3: CASSILNTEAFF

V: TRBV5-4
J: TRBJ2-1
D: TRBD1
size: NA
DNA: TGTGCCAGCAGCTTGGGGACAGGGTCCTACAATGAGCAGTTCTTC
CDR3: CASSLGTGSYNEQFF

V: TRBV2
J: TRBJ1-4
D: NA
size: once
DNA: TGTGCCAGCAGGACAGGAAATGAAAAACTGTTTTTT
CDR3: CASRTGNEKLFF

V: TRBV5-6
J: TRBJ2-1
D: TRBD1
size: NA
DNA: TGTGCCAGCAGCTTGGATAGGGACAGGATCTACAATGAGCAGTTCTTC
CDR3: CASSLDRDRIYNEQFF

V: TRBV5-6
J: TRBJ2-2
D: NA
size: NA
DNA: TGTGCCAGCAGCCGGGACTTCCCGCGTGGGGAGCTGTTTTTT
CDR3: CASSRDFPRGELFF

V: TRBV25-1
J: TRBJ1-1
D: TRBD1
size: NA
DNA: TGTGCCAGCTCTCCAGGGGGATTGAACACTGAAGCTTTCTTT
CDR3: CASSPGGLNTEAFF

V: TRBV5-4
J: TRBJ2-1
D: NA
size: NA
DNA: TGTGCCAGCAGCCTAGGACAGGGGGCTAGCGGGAGGGCCGTTGAGCAGTTCTTC
CDR3: CASSLGQGASGRAVEQFF

V: TRBV29-1
J: TRBJ2-7
D: NA
size: once
DNA: TGCAGCGTTGAGAGTGACAATGCCTACGAGCAGTACTTC
CDR3: CSVESDNAYEQYF